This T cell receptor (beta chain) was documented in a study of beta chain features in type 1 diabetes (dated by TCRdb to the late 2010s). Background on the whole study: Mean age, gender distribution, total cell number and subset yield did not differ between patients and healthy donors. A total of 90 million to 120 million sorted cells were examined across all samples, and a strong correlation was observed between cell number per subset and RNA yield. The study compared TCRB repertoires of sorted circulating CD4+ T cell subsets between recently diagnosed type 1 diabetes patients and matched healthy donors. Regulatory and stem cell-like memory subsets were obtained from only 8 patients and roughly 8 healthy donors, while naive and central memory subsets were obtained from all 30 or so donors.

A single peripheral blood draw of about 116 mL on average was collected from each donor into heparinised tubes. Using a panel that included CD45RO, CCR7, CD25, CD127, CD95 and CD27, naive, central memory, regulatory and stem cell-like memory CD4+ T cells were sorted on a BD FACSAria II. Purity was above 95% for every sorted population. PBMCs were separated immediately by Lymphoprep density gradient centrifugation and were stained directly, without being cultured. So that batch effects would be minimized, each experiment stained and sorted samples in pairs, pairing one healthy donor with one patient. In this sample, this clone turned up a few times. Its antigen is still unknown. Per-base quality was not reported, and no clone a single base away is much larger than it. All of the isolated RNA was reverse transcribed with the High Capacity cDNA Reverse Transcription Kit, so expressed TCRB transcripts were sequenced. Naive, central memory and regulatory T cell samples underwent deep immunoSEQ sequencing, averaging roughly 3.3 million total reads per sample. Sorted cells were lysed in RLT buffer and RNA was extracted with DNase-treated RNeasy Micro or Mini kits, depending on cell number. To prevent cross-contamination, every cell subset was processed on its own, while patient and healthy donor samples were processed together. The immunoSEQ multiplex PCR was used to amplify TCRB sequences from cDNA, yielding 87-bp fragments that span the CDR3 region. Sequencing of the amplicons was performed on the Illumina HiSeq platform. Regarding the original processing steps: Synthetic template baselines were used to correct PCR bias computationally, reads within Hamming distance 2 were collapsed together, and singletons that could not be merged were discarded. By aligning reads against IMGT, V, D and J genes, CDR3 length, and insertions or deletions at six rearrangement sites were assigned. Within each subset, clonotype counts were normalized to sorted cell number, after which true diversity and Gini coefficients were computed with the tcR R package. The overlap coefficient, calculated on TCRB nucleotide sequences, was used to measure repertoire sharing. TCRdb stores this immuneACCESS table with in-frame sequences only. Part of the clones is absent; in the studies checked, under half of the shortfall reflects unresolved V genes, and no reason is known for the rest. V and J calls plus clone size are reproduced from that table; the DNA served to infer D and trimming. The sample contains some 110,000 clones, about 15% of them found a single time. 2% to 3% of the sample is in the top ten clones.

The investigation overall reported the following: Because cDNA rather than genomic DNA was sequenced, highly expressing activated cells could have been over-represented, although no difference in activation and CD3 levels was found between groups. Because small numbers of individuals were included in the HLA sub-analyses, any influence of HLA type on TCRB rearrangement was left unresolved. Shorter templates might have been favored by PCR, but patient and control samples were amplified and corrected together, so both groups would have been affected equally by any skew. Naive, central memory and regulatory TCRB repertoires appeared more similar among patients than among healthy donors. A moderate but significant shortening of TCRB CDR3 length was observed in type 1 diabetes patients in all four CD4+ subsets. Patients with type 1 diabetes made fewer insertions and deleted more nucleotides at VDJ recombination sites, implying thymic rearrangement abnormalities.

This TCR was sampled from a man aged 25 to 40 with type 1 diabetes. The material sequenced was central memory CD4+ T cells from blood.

For the CDR3, the sequence is CAWRLPGIPETQYF. Read as DNA, the sequence is TGTGCCTGGAGGCTCCCTGGGATTCCAGAGACCCAGTACTTC. The chain was built from TRBV30 and TRBJ2-5; there is no confident call for the D gene. The germline V gene (reference sequence) sets CDR1 to GTSNPN and CDR2 to SVGIG. V and J lose 3 bases and 4 bases, and a span of 15 bases separates them. The CDR3 spans 14 residues, from the cysteine through the phenylalanine. Only the CDR3 DNA stays, 42 bases, in frame from base 1.